The next 17 T cell receptor beta chains were all read from a single sample in a study of cytomegalovirus exposure and HLA in healthy donors. The PCR employed 60 Vbeta primers together with 13 Jbeta primers. Repertoires were generated with immunoSEQ multiplex PCR, while TCRdb's copy carries only in-frame clones and drops some. The data show over 150,000 clones, around 81% seen once. Source material: PBMCs. Receptor source: a woman aged 40 to 49 in good health and CMV-seropositive.

This chain connects TRBV2 to TRBJ2-3; 7 nucleotides line up with TRBD2. Germline CDR1 is SNHLY and CDR2 is FYNNEI. The CDR3 loop spans 13 amino acids. Germline trimming cut 6 bases from V and 2 bases from J; bases unmatched to any gene: 2. The CDR3 nucleotides read TGTGCCAGCAGCGGGAGGCACACAGATACGCAGTATTTT. This gives the protein CASSGRHTDTQYF. Supplemented by reference TRBV2 and TRBJ2-3, the full variable domain reads EPEVTQTPSHQVTQMGQEVILRCVPISNHLYFYWYRQILGQKVEFLVSFYNNEISEKSEIFDDQFSVERPDGSNFTLKIRSTKLEDSAMYFCASSGRHTDTQYFGPGTRLTVL.

The V gene is TRBV14, the J gene TRBJ1-4; possibly TRBD1 for D (5 bases). Between the trimmed V and J ends, which lost 5 bases and 5 bases, there was a span of 15 bases. The CDR3 totals 15 residues. Germline V gives CDR1 SGHDN, CDR2 FVKESK. CDR3 in DNA: TGTGCCAGCAGCACCCGGACATATCGGAATGAAAAACTGTTTTTT. Its translation: CASSTRTYRNEKLFF.

In its sample, this clone was seen a few times. Here the CDR3 reads CASTRTATSYEQYF. DNA for the CDR3: TGTGCCAGTACCCGGACAGCTACATCCTACGAGCAGTACTTC. J is TRBJ2-7 and V is TRBV19, with D perhaps matching TRBD1 (6 bases). The CDR3 spans 14 residues. Germline V gene data show CDR1 as LNHDA and CDR2 as SQIVND (reference sequence). Between the trimmed V and J ends, which lost 7 bases and 1 base, there was a span of 14 bases. The whole variable domain, remainder taken from reference TRBV19 and TRBJ2-7, is DGGITQSPKYLFRKEGQNVTLSCEQNLNHDAMYWYRQDPGQGLRLIYYSQIVNDFQKGDIAEGYSVSREKKESFPLTVTSAQKNPTAFYLCASTRTATSYEQYFGPGTRLTVT.

The rearrangement uses TRBV11-2 and TRBJ1-2; 7 nucleotides line up with TRBD1. CDR1 is SGHAT and CDR2 is FQNNGV in the germline V gene. V shed 5 bases and J 4 bases; nucleotides not matched to a gene: 4. The CDR3 is 13 amino acids. CDR3 sequence (DNA): TGTGCCAGCAGCCTACGACAGGGCTATGGCTACACCTTC. It encodes CASSLRQGYGYTF.

The V call is TRBV27, the J call TRBJ2-3; 11 bases line up with TRBD2. The germline CDR1 and CDR2 sequences are MNHEY and SMNVEV (reference sequence). This CDR3 is built from 16 residues. Trimming took 6 bases from V and 4 from J; bases not matched to a gene: 9. CDR3 DNA sequence: TGTGCCAGCAGCTACCTTCTAGCGGGAGGCGCAGATACGCAGTATTTT. This encodes CASSYLLAGGADTQYF.

This clone was found once. The J gene is TRBJ2-1, the V gene TRBV18; 10 bases are a match to TRBD2. The CDR3 extends over 18 amino acids. V lost 2 bases to trimming and J lost 0 bases; unmatched junction nucleotides: 7. Germline values: CDR1 KGHSH, CDR2 LQKENI. CDR3 residues: CASSPRTSGGSSYNEQFF. The CDR3 DNA follows: TGTGCCAGCTCACCAAGGACTAGCGGAGGGAGCTCCTACAATGAGCAGTTCTTC.

This clone showed up just once. The chain uses TRBV23-1 and TRBJ2-3, with TRBD1 matching over 7 bases. TRBV23-1 is treated as an ORF (open reading frame) with a function not yet certain. The CDR3 is 20 amino acids. The V segment lost 0 bases and the J segment 2 bases; nucleotides outside the gene matches: 17. CDR3: CASSQSNRGIGSLPTDTQYF. The CDR3 region has the DNA TGCGCCAGCAGTCAATCAAACAGGGGAATAGGGTCTCTCCCCACAGATACGCAGTATTTT.

The chain links TRBV4-2 to TRBJ2-3, with a tentative D call TRBD2 (6 bases). The V gene's germline CDR1 is LGHNA and CDR2 YNFKEQ. V was clipped by 1 base and J by 4 bases, with 9 bases between them. CDR3 length: 14 amino acids. CDR3 DNA sequence: TGTGCCAGCAGCCAAGCCGGGAGCTCAGATACGCAGTATTTT. Protein: CASSQAGSSDTQYF.

The rearrangement links TRBV30 to TRBJ2-2, with D maybe TRBD1 (5 bases). Trimming left V 2 bases short and J 3 bases short, with 10 bases between. This CDR3 contains 14 residues. The V gene's germline CDR1 is GTSNPN and CDR2 SVGIG (reference sequence). CDR3 loop: CAWSQKGHTGELFF. As DNA, the CDR3 is TGTGCCTGGAGTCAAAAGGGGCACACCGGGGAGCTGTTTTTT.

The chain couples TRBV7-8 to TRBJ2-2; weak D call: TRBD2 (6 bases). The CDR3 loop spans 15 amino acids. Trimming removed 2 bases from V and 6 bases from J, with 13 bases in between. Per germline, CDR1 SGHVS and CDR2 FQNEAQ. CDR3 loop: CASSLFSGASGELFF. CDR3 DNA: TGTGCCAGCAGCTTATTTTCGGGAGCCTCCGGGGAGCTGTTTTTT. Full variable domain (rest looked up from reference TRBV7-8 and TRBJ2-2): GAGVSQSPRYKVAKRGQDVALRCDPISGHVSLFWYQQALGQGPEFLTYFQNEAQLDKSGLPSDRFFAERPEGSVSTLKIQRTQQEDSAVYLCASSLFSGASGELFFGEGSRLTVL.

The chain carries TRBV29-1 and TRBJ2-7; tentative D call: TRBD2 (5 bases). Trimming cost V 0 bases and J 0 bases, with 12 bases left between them. The CDR3 extends over 15 amino acids. CDR1 and CDR2 (germline): SQVTM, ANQGSEA. The CDR3 reads CSVEDRGSPSYEQYF. CDR3 in DNA: TGCAGCGTTGAAGATCGAGGGAGCCCCTCCTACGAGCAGTACTTC.

This clone was counted only a few times. The V gene is TRBV5-5, the J gene TRBJ2-1; 7 nucleotides match TRBD2. The V gene's germline CDR1 is SGHKS and CDR2 YYEKEE (reference sequence). V was clipped by 4 bases and J by 7 bases; unmatched bases: 8. The CDR3 runs to 14 residues. CDR3 in DNA: TGTGCCAGCAGCCCAGGACTAGTTACTAATGAGCAGTTCTTC. Translation: CASSPGLVTNEQFF.

The chain carries TRBV28 and TRBJ1-2, with 11 bases matching TRBD1. CDR3 length: 15 residues. Germline loops: CDR1 MDHEN, CDR2 SYDVKM. Trimming removed 6 bases from V and 8 bases from J; junction bases left unmatched: 11. As DNA, the CDR3 is TGTGCCAGCAGGACAAAAGGACAGGGGGCAAGGGGCTACACCTTC. Its protein product is CASRTKGQGARGYTF.

The V and J genes are TRBV28 and TRBJ1-4; TRBD1 aligns across 8 bases. There are 16 residues in the CDR3. The V segment lost 4 bases and the J segment 7 bases; nucleotides outside the gene matches: 11. Germline CDR1 is MDHEN and CDR2 is SYDVKM. The CDR3 region is CASSSLLEDRVEKLFF. CDR3 DNA: TGTGCCAGCAGTTCCCTGCTAGAGGACAGGGTTGAAAAACTGTTTTTT.

V is TRBV11-2 and J is TRBJ1-2, with 7 bases aligning to TRBD1. The V gene end was trimmed by 5 bases and the J gene end by 4 bases; junction bases not matched to a gene: 16. Germline V lookup: CDR1 SGHAT, CDR2 FQNNGV. This CDR3 is built from 17 residues. CDR3 nucleotides: TGTGCCAGCAGCCCGACAGGGAATTCGTTCCTAGCCTATGGCTACACCTTC. It is translated as CASSPTGNSFLAYGYTF.

V usage is TRBV29-1 and J usage is TRBJ2-1; 14 positions agree with TRBD2. Germline CDR1 and CDR2: SQVTM and ANQGSEA. This CDR3 has 17 amino acids. The trim removed 7 bases at V and 4 bases at J, leaving 12 bases unmatched. As DNA, the CDR3 is TGCAGCGGGACCGGGACTAGCGGGAGAGTTAGGTACAATGAGCAGTTCTTC. As protein: CSGTGTSGRVRYNEQFF.

The chain has TRBV5-4 and TRBJ2-7, with D maybe TRBD1 (6 bases). The CDR3 spans 14 residues. Between the trimmed V and J ends, which lost 4 bases and 0 bases, there was a span of 11 bases. CDR1 is SGHNT and CDR2 is YYREEE in the germline V gene (reference sequence). In nucleotides, the CDR3 is TGTGCCAGCAGCGACAGGACGACCTCCTACGAGCAGTACTTC. As protein: CASSDRTTSYEQYF.